Listed below are T cell receptor beta chains from one sample, sequenced in a study of T cell repertoires in cytomegalovirus infection. MiXCR, applied by TCRdb to the reads, yields one record per CDR3 protein. The data contain 310,000 or so distinct CDR3 sequences, 17% of them singletons. Input material: PBMCs. These receptors were taken from a human donor in good health (CMV status not recorded). Some clones in this sample may be carry-over from other donors' samples. Both conserved end residues are part of each CDR3. The order of the fields is J gene, CDR3 length, D gene, clone size, V gene, CDR3 protein, CDR3 DNA. D genes are given only for firm matches. Only part of the rows carry a size: once, few, many, or a class if the clone is expanded.

TRBJ2-7,14,.,.,TRBV28,CASNGSLPPYEQYF,TGTGCCAGCAATGGCTCCCTGCCACCCTACGAGCAGTACTTC
TRBJ2-1,12,.,.,TRBV20-1,CSARKESDEQFF,TGCAGTGCTAGAAAAGAGTCGGATGAGCAGTTCTTC
TRBJ2-2,17,TRBD1,.,TRBV4-3,CASSLAPPDRFSGELFF,TGCGCCAGCAGCCTCGCGCCCCCGGACAGGTTTTCCGGGGAGCTGTTTTTT
TRBJ2-2,17,TRBD2,few,TRBV7-8,CASSLGGGTANTGELFF,TGTGCCAGCAGCTTAGGGGGGGGAACAGCGAACACCGGGGAGCTGTTTTTT
TRBJ2-2,18,TRBD2,many,TRBV27,CASSLSLAGDANTGELFF,TGTGCCAGCAGTTTATCGTTAGCGGGGGACGCGAACACCGGGGAGCTGTTTTTT
TRBJ2-6,23,.,few,TRBV7-2,CASSLAHFNIRGRDDSGANVLTF,TGTGCCAGCAGCTTAGCCCATTTTAATATCAGGGGAAGGGATGACTCTGGGGCCAACGTCCTGACTTTC
TRBJ2-2,14,.,.,TRBV27,CASSFPGIAGELFF,TGTGCCAGCAGTTTTCCAGGGATCGCCGGGGAGCTGTTTTTT
TRBJ1-4,14,.,few,TRBV20-1,CSARERPGAEKLFF,TGCAGTGCTAGAGAACGGCCAGGGGCCGAAAAACTGTTTTTT
TRBJ1-3,16,TRBD1,.,TRBV18,CASSPPLTGTFDTIYF,TGTGCCAGCTCACCACCCCTGACAGGGACGTTTGACACCATATATTTT
TRBJ2-3,20,.,once,TRBV4-2,CASSQDQTRGRADGTDTQYF,TGTGCCAGCAGCCAAGATCAAACCCGAGGTCGGGCGGATGGCACAGATACGCAGTATTTT
TRBJ2-7,13,TRBD1,.,TRBV7-9,CASSSRQGWEQYF,TGTGCCAGCAGCTCCAGACAGGGTTGGGAGCAGTACTTC
TRBJ1-4,16,TRBD1,few,TRBV20-1,CSARGQGAGINEKLFF,TGCAGTGCTAGAGGACAGGGGGCGGGCATTAATGAAAAACTGTTTTTT
TRBJ1-1,17,.,few,TRBV4-1,CASSHLRTRHMNTEAFF,TGCGCCAGCAGCCACCTCCGGACTCGGCACATGAACACTGAAGCTTTCTTT
TRBJ1-5,14,.,many,TRBV7-2,CASSADTSNQPQHF,TGTGCCAGCAGCGCGGACACTAGCAATCAGCCCCAGCATTTT
TRBJ2-7,13,.,many,TRBV12-3/TRBV12-4,CASSSRGANEQYF,TGTGCCAGCAGTTCACGGGGAGCGAACGAGCAGTACTTC
TRBJ2-5,15,.,.,TRBV11-2,CASSLVTGSQETQYF,TGTGCCAGCAGCTTAGTAACGGGCAGCCAAGAGACCCAGTACTTC
TRBJ2-3,14,.,.,TRBV10-3,CATSYLGSEDTQYF,TGTGCCACCTCCTATCTGGGGTCGGAAGATACGCAGTATTTT
TRBJ2-3,15,.,few,TRBV29-1,CSVDPPYQRVNTQYF,TGCAGCGTTGACCCCCCCTACCAGAGGGTAAATACGCAGTATTTT
TRBJ2-2,17,TRBD1,few,TRBV7-2,CASSIGTGERLSGELFF,TGTGCCAGCAGCATCGGGACAGGGGAGAGGTTATCCGGGGAGCTGTTTTTT
TRBJ2-7,14,.,many,TRBV7-2,CASSPMGQTYEQYF,TGTGCCAGCAGCCCGATGGGACAAACCTACGAGCAGTACTTC
TRBJ1-1,18,TRBD1,many,TRBV4-1,CASSQVWTQGARVTEAFF,TGCGCCAGCAGCCAAGTTTGGACGCAGGGGGCGCGTGTCACTGAAGCTTTCTTT
TRBJ2-1,16,.,many,TRBV12-3/TRBV12-4,CASTFGWRQVHNEQFF,TGTGCCAGCACCTTTGGTTGGAGACAGGTCCACAATGAGCAGTTCTTC
TRBJ2-5,15,TRBD2,many,TRBV7-2,CASSPGGRGAETQYF,TGTGCCAGCAGCCCCGGGGGGCGGGGGGCTGAGACCCAGTACTTC
TRBJ2-4,18,.,.,TRBV6-5,CASSLASSGAIAKNIQYF,TGTGCCAGCAGCCTCGCTTCCTCAGGGGCCATAGCCAAAAACATTCAGTACTTC
TRBJ2-5,13,.,many,TRBV7-6,CASSLTTPGTQYF,TGTGCCAGCAGCCTGACTACCCCGGGGACCCAGTACTTC
TRBJ2-1,18,TRBD1,few,TRBV6-5,CASSYSIPGTGETYEQFF,TGTGCCAGCAGTTACTCGATCCCCGGGACAGGGGAGACCTATGAGCAGTTCTTC
TRBJ1-2,17,TRBD1,.,TRBV19,CASSPGRGGTGPDGYTF,TGTGCCAGTAGTCCCGGCAGGGGCGGGACAGGGCCGGATGGCTACACCTTC
TRBJ2-1,16,.,.,TRBV5-4,CASSPYRQLADNEQFF,TGTGCCAGCAGCCCCTATCGACAGCTAGCTGACAATGAGCAGTTCTTC